This T cell receptor (beta chain) originates from a study of molecular identifiers for immune sequencing clone quantification. Study outcomes and limitations: Reports indicate spiked Jurkat TCR RNA from one cell could be found among roughly 950,000 naive cells.

Listed TCR primers and previously described methods were used for bulk TCR libraries. TCRdb itself ran the PCR reads through MiXCR, one entry per CDR3 protein. The data hold about 54,000 distinct CDR3 sequences, with approximately 25% observed a single time. There are many counts of this clonotype. Its antigen is undetermined. CDR1 and CDR2 (germline): DFQATT, SNEGSKA (reference sequence). V lost 5 bases to trimming and J lost 0 bases, with 18 bases between them. The CDR3 length is 16 residues. Sequencing was performed on naive CD8+ T cells from blood, with Jurkat cell RNA spiked in. Subset defined: FACS-sorted CD8+CD4-CCR7+CD45RA+ naive T cells. This chain connects TRBV20-1 to TRBJ2-3; TRBD2 is a possible D gene (6 bases). The origin of this receptor is a human donor in good health. Some libraries in this study had Jurkat cell RNA spiked in. CDR3 residues: CSAPEAIAESTDTQYF. The CDR3, as DNA: TGCAGTGCTCCCGAGGCAATAGCGGAAAGCACAGATACGCAGTATTTT.